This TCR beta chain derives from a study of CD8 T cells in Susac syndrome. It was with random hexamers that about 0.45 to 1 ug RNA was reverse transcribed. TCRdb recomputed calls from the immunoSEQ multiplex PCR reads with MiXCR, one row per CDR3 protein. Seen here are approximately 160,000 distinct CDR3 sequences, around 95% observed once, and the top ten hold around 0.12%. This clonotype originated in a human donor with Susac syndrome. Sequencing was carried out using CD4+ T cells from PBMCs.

The CDR3 region is CASSPPIQETQYF. The CDR3 DNA is TGTGCCAGCTCACCACCGATCCAGGAGACCCAGTACTTC. The chain uses TRBV18 and TRBJ2-5; no reliable D call. The V end lost 0 bases, the J end lost 5 bases, and 7 bases lay between the germline ends. This CDR3 has 13 amino acids. CDR1 and CDR2 (germline): KGHSH, LQKENI.